A single T cell receptor beta chain is shown here with its context. As yet, its antigen is unknown. Measured with immunoSEQ multiplex PCR; TCRdb has only the in-frame clones, and not every one. Altogether over 12,000 clones are present, more than 40% being singletons, with the ten largest covering roughly 10%. CDR3 length: 15 amino acids. Germline-derived CDR1 and CDR2 are SGHTA and FQGNSA. The trim removed 1 base at V and 1 base at J, leaving 3 bases unmatched. The sample is drawn from a study of siplizumab effects on memory and regulatory T cells. Broader study findings: Naive-or-memory phenotypes were unassignable for roughly 80-97% of proliferating CD4+ or CD8+ clones. Apparently key alloresponse contributors, naive T cells also seemed more diverse than memory cells. Siplizumab cultures yielded proliferating Tregs whose suppressive function was not confirmed. Siplizumab brought about a significant reduction in alloreactive sequences traceable to unstimulated CD4+ memory cells.

The mixed lymphocyte reaction cells were held in coculture (37°C) for 5 to 6 days. The chain recombines TRBV7-2 with TRBJ1-1; 7 bases are a match to TRBD1. The clonotype was recovered from a human donor in good health; the cells came from an allogeneic mixed lymphocyte reaction. Sequencing was carried out using CFSE-low (dividing) CD4+ T cells sorted from an allogeneic mixed lymphocyte reaction. The CDR3 loop reads CASSLDRGPNTEAFF. CDR3 DNA: TGTGCCAGCAGCTTAGACAGGGGACCGAACACTGAAGCTTTCTTT. Full variable domain (outside the CDR3, taken from reference TRBV7-2 and TRBJ1-1): GAGVSQSPSNKVTEKGKDVELRCDPISGHTALYWYRQSLGQGLEFLIYFQGNSAPDKSGLPSDRFSAERTGGSVSTLTIQRTQQEDSAVYLCASSLDRGPNTEAFFGQGTRLTVV.